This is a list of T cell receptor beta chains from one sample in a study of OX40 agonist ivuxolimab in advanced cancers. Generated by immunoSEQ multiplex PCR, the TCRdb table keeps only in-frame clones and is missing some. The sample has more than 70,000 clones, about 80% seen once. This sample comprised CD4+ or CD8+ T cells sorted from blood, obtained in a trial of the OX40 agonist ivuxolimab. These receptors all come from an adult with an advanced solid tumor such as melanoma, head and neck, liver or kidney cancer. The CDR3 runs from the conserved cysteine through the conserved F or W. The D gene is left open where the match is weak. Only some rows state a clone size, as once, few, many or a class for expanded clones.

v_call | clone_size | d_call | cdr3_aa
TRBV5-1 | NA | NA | CASSQSRDTYGYTF
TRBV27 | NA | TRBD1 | CASSGTGTGREKLFF
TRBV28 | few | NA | CASGPDRTLHF
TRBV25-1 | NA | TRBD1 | CASSHRGINTIYF
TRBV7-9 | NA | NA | CASSLVELASEQFF
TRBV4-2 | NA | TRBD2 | CASSQDLFGTSSISTDTQYF
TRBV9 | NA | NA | CASSVGRGLMYTQYF
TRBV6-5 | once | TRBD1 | CASSYAITRGQETQYF
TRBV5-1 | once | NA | CASSEMETQYF
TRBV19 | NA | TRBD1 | CASSILSGGSYEQYF
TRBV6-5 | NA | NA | CASKVDFSNTGELFF
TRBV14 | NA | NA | CASSQTGNEQFF
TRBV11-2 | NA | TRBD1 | CASSLGGQGRYEQFF
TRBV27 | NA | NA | CASCPRDTAYGYTF
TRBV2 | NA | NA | CASKIRRDQLSTDTQYF
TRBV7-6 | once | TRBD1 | CASSQRQGAQEQYF
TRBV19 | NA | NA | CASSVKHRVRPPYEQYF
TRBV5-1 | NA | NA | CASSLTSGNTEAFF
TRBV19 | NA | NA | CASSPDGGGTQPQHF
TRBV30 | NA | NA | CAWSLPWGGRTYGYTF
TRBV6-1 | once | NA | CAVTGSLGTDTQYF
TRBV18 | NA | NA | CASSPPLGSSYNEQFF
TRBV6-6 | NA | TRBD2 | CASSISGGAYNEQFF
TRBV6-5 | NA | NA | CASSYLNQPQHF
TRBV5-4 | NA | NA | CASSPWVDTEAFF